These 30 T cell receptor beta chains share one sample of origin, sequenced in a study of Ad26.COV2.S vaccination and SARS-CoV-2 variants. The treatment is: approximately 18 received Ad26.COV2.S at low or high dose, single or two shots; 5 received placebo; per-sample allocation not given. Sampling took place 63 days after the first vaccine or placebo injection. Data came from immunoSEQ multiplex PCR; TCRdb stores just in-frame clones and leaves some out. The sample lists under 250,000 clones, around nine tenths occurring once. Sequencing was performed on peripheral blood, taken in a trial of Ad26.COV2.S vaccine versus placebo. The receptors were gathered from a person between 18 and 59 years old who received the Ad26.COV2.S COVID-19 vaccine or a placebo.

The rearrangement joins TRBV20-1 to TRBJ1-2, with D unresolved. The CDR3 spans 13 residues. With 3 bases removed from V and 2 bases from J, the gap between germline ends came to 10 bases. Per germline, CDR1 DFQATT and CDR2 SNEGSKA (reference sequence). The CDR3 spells CSASLGLNYGYTF. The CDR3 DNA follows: TGCAGTGCTAGTTTGGGCCTAAACTATGGCTACACCTTC.

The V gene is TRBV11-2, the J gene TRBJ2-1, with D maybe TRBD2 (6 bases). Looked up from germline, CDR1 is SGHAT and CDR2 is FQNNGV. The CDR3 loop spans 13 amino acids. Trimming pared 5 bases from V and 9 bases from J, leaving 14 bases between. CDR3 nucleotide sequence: TGTGCCAGCAGCCAGGACCAGGGACTTGAGCAGTTCTTC. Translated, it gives CASSQDQGLEQFF. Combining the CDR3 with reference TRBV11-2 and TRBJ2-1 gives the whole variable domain EAGVAQSPRYKIIEKRQSVAFWCNPISGHATLYWYQQILGQGPKLLIQFQNNGVVDDSQLPKDRFSAERLKGVDSTLKIQPAKLEDSAVYLCASSQDQGLEQFFGPGTRLTVL.

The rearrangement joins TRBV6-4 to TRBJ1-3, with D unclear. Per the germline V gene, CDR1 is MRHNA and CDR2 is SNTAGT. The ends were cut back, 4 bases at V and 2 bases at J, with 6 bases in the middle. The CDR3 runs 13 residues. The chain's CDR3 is CASSATPGNTIYF. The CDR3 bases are TGTGCCAGCAGTGCGACCCCTGGAAACACCATATATTTT.

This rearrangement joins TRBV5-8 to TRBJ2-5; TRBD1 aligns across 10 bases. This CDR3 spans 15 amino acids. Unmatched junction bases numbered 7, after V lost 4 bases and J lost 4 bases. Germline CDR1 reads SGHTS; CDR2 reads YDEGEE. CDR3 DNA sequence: TGTGCCAGCAGCGCCCGGGACAGGGGTCTAGAGACCCAGTACTTC. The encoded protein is CASSARDRGLETQYF. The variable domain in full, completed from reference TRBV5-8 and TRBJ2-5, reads EAGVTQSPTHLIKTRGQQATLRCSPISGHTSVYWYQQALGLGLQFLLWYDEGEERNRGNFPPRFSGRQFPNYSSELNVNALELEDSALYLCASSARDRGLETQYFGPGTRLLVL.

CDR3 residues: CASSLGTTGETQYF. The CDR3 DNA follows: TGTGCCAGCAGTTTAGGTACCACGGGGGAGACCCAGTACTTC. The chain employs TRBV27 and TRBJ2-5; perhaps TRBD2 as D (5 bases). Germline CDR1 is MNHEY and CDR2 is SMNVEV (reference sequence). This CDR3 comprises 14 residues. V shed 2 bases and J shed 5 bases, with 12 bases lying between them.

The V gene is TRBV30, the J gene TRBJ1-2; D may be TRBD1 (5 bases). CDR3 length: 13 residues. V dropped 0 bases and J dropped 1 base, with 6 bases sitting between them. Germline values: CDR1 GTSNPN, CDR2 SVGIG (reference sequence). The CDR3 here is CAWSVGVNYGYTF. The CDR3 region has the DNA TGTGCCTGGAGTGTAGGGGTTAACTATGGCTACACCTTC.

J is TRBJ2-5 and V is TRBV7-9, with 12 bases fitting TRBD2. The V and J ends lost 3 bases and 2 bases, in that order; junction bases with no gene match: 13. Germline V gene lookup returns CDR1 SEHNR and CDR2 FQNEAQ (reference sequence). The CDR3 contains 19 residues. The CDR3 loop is CASSLGLAGRKFTQETQYF. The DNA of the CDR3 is TGTGCCAGCAGCTTGGGACTAGCGGGCCGGAAATTCACTCAAGAGACCCAGTACTTC.

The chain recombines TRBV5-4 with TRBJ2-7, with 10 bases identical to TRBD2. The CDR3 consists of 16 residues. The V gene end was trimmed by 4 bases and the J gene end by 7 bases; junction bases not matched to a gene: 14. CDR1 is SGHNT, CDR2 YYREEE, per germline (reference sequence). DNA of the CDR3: TGTGCCAGCAGCCTTTTCGGACTAGCGGACCGCGGGGAGCAGTACGTC. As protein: CASSLFGLADRGEQYV.

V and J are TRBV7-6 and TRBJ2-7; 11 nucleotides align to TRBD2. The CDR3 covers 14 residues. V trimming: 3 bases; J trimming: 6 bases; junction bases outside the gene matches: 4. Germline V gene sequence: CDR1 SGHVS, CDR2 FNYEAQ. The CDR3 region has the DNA TGTGCCAGCAGCTTTAGCGGGGGGGTAACCGAGCAGTACTTC. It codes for CASSFSGGVTEQYF. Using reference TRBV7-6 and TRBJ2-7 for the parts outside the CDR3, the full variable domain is GAGVSQSPRYKVTKRGQDVALRCDPISGHVSLYWYRQALGQGPEFLTYFNYEAQQDKSGLPNDRFSAERPEGSISTLTIQRTEQRDSAMYRCASSFSGGVTEQYFGPGTRLTVT.

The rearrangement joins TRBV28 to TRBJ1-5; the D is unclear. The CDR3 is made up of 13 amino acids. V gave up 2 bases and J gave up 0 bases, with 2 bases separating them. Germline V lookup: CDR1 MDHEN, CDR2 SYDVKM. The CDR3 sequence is CASSLNSNQPQHF. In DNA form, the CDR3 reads TGTGCCAGCAGTTTAAATAGCAATCAGCCCCAGCATTTT.

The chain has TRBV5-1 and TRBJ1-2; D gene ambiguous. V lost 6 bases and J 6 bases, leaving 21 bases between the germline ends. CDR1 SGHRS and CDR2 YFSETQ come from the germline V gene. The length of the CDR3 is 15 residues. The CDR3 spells CASTTSISGVNGYTF. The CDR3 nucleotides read TGCGCCAGCACCACGAGCATAAGCGGGGTAAATGGCTACACCTTC.

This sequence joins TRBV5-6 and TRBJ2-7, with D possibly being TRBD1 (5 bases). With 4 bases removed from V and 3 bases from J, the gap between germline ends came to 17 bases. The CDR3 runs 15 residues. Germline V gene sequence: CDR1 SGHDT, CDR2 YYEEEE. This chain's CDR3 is CASSPTGGHFYEQYF. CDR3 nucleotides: TGTGCCAGCAGCCCGACTGGTGGACATTTCTACGAGCAGTACTTC.

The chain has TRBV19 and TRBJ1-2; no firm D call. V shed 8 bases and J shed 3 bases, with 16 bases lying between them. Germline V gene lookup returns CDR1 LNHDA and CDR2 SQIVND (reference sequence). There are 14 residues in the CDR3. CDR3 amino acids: CASGGIDIYYGYTF. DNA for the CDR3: TGTGCCAGTGGCGGGATTGACATATACTATGGCTACACCTTC.

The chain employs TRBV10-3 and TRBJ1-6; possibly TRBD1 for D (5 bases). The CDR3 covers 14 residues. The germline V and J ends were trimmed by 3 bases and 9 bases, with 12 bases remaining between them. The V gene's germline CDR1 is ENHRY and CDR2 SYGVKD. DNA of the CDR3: TGTGCCATCAGTGATGCGGGAAGGGGTTCACCCCTCCACTTT. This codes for CAISDAGRGSPLHF.

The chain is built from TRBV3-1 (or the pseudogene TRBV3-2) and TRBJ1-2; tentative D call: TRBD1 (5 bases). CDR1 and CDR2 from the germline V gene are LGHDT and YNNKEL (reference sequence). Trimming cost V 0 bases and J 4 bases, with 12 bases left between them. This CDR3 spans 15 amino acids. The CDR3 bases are TGTGCCAGCAGCCAAGATGGAGGGGCTGGCTATGGCTACACCTTC. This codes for CASSQDGGAGYGYTF.

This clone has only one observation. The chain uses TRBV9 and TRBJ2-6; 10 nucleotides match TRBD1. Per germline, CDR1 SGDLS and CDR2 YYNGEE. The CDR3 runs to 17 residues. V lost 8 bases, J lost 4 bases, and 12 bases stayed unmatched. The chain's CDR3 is CASSYGTGVPGANVLTF. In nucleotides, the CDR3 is TGTGCCAGTTCTTACGGGACAGGGGTGCCCGGGGCCAACGTCCTGACTTTC.

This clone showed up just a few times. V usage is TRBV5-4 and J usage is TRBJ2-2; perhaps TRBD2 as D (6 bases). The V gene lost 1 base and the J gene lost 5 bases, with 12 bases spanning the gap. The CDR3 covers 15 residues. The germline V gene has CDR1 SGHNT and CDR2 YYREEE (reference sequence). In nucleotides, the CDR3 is TGTGCCAGCAGCTTGAGGAGGGAAGGAACCGGGGAGCTGTTTTTT. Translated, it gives CASSLRREGTGELFF.

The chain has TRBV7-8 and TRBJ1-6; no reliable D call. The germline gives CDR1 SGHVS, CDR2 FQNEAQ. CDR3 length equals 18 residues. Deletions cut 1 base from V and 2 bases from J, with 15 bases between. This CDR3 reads CASSLEAARLAYNSPLHF. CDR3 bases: TGTGCCAGCAGCTTAGAAGCAGCTCGCCTAGCCTATAATTCACCCCTCCACTTT.

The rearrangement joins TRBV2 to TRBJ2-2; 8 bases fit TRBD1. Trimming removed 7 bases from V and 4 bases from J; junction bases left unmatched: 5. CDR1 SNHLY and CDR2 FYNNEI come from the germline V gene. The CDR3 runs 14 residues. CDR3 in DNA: TGTGCCAGCATCAGGGACAGGCGCACCGGGGAGCTGTTTTTT. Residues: CASIRDRRTGELFF.

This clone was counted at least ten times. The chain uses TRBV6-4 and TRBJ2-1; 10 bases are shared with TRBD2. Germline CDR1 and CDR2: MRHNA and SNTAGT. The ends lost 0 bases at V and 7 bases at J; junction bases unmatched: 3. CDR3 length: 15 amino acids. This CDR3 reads CASSDSVAGGNEQFF. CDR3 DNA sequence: TGTGCCAGCAGTGACTCGGTAGCGGGGGGTAATGAGCAGTTCTTC.

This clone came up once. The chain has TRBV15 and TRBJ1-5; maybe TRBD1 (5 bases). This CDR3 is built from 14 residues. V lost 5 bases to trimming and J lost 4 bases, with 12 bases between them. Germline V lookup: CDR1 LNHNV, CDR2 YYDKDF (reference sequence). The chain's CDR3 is CATSVDSLNQPQHF. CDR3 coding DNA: TGTGCCACCAGCGTTGACAGTCTGAATCAGCCCCAGCATTTT.

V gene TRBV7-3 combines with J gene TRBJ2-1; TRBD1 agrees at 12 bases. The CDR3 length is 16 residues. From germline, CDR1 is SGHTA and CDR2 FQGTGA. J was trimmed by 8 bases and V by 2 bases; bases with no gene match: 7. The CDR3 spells CASSLLGTGGRDEQFF. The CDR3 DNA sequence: TGTGCCAGCAGCTTACTCGGGACAGGGGGCAGAGATGAGCAGTTCTTC.

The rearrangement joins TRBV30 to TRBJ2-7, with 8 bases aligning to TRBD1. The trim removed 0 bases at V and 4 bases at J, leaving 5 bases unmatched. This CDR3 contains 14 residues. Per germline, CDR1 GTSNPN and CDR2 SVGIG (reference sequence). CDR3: CAWSVQGAGYEQYF. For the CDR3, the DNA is TGTGCCTGGAGTGTCCAGGGGGCTGGTTACGAGCAGTACTTC.

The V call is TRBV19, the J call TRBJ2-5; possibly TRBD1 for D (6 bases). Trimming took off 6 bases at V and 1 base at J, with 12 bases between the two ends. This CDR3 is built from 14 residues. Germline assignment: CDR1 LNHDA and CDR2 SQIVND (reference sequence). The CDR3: CASSPTGTQETQYF. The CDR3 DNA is TGTGCCAGTAGCCCAACAGGGACCCAAGAGACCCAGTACTTC.

CDR3 in DNA: TGTGCCAGCAGTGCGGGCCCCAGGGAGCAGCCCCAGCATTTT. As protein: CASSAGPREQPQHF. The chain employs TRBV2 and TRBJ1-5; TRBD1 might be the D (5 bases). V was clipped by 4 bases and J by 7 bases, with 14 bases between them. This CDR3 has 14 amino acids. From germline, CDR1 is SNHLY and CDR2 FYNNEI.

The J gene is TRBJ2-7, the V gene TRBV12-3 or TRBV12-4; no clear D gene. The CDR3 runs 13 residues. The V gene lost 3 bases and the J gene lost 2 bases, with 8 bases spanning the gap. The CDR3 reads CASSFPPPYEQYF. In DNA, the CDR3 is TGTGCCAGCAGTTTCCCCCCTCCCTACGAGCAGTACTTC.

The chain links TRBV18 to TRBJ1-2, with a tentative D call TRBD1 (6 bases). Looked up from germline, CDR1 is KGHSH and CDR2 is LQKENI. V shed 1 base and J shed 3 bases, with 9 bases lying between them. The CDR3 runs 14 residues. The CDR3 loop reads CASSPQTGYYGYTF. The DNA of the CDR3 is TGTGCCAGCTCACCACAAACAGGGTACTATGGCTACACCTTC.

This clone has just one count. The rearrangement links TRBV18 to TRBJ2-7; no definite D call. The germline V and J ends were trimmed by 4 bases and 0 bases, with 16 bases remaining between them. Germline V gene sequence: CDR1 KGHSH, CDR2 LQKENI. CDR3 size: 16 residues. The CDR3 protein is CASSLILTSLSYEQYF. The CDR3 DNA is TGTGCCAGCTCACTAATCCTGACAAGCCTCTCCTACGAGCAGTACTTC.

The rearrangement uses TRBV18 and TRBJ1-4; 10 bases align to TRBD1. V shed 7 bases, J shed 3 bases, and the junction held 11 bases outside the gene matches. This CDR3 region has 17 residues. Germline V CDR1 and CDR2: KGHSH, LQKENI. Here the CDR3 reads CASCPTGGRGANEKLFF. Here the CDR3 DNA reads TGTGCCAGCTGCCCGACAGGGGGCAGAGGAGCTAATGAAAAACTGTTTTTT.

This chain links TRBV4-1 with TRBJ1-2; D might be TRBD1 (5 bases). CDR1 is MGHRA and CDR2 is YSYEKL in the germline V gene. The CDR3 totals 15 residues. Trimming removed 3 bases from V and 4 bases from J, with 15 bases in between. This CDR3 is CASSHRKQGVYGYTF. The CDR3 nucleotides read TGCGCCAGCAGCCACAGAAAACAAGGGGTCTATGGCTACACCTTC.